What follows is one TCR beta chain and its context. The V gene's germline CDR1 is SNHLY and CDR2 FYNNEI. The CDR3 extends over 14 amino acids. The V and J ends lost 1 base and 2 bases respectively, with 9 bases between them. This entry is derived from a study of T cell responses to AZD1222 COVID-19 vaccine. Data came from immunoSEQ multiplex PCR; TCRdb stores just in-frame clones and leaves some out. The sample consists of 90,000 to 120,000 clones, about 86% of them appearing once. This chain connects TRBV2 to TRBJ2-7; the D is unclear. The sequencing here drew on peripheral blood, taken on day 0 of AZD1222 vaccination. This receptor was obtained from an adult in good health. The CDR3 loop reads CASSEGRMAYEQYF. The CDR3 DNA reads TGTGCCAGCAGTGAAGGGCGTATGGCCTACGAGCAGTACTTC.